One sample yielded the 23 T cell receptor beta chains listed below, sequenced in a study of CD8+ T cells in alopecia areata. Extracted RNA was reverse transcribed, and the resulting cDNA served as sequencing template. Only in-frame clones appear in the TCRdb table, and some are missing; sequencing was by immunoSEQ multiplex PCR. Of about 76,000 clones detected, around 67% appear once; the ten largest clones hold 23%. Treatment: oral pan-JAK inhibitor, 5-10 mg twice daily. The sample consisted of CD8+ T cells sorted from blood, taken at week 24, from a patient treated with tofacitinib. The receptors come from a human donor with alopecia areata.

This clone appeared a few times. The chain combines TRBV27 with TRBJ2-1; D perhaps matches TRBD2 (5 bases). V was clipped by 2 bases and J by 4 bases, with 6 bases between them. Per the germline V gene, CDR1 is MNHEY and CDR2 is SMNVEV (reference sequence). CDR3 length: 13 amino acids. CDR3: CASSLPGYNEQFF. CDR3 sequence (DNA): TGTGCCAGCAGTTTACCGGGATACAATGAGCAGTTCTTC.

The chain has TRBV4-3 and TRBJ1-2, with D maybe TRBD1 (5 bases). Germline V gene sequence: CDR1 LGHNA, CDR2 YSLEER. This CDR3 contains 14 residues. Trimming cost V 4 bases and J 8 bases, with 17 bases left between them. CDR3 DNA sequence: TGCGCCAGCAGCCCCTCCGGGGGGATTAGGGGCTACACCTTC. Translated, it gives CASSPSGGIRGYTF.

This clone appeared a few times. CDR3 DNA: TGTGCCAGCAGCGTCGGGACAGTAATGAACACTGAAGCTTTCTTT. Amino acids: CASSVGTVMNTEAFF. The V call is TRBV9, the J call TRBJ1-1, with 7 bases identical to TRBD1. Germline assignment: CDR1 SGDLS and CDR2 YYNGEE. Germline trimming cut 2 bases from V and 0 bases from J; bases unmatched to any gene: 4. The length of the CDR3 is 15 residues.

This clone showed up just once. V and J are TRBV30 and TRBJ1-4; TRBD1 aligns across 7 bases. Unmatched junction bases numbered 6, after V lost 0 bases and J lost 5 bases. The CDR3 spans 15 residues. Germline values: CDR1 GTSNPN, CDR2 SVGIG (reference sequence). The CDR3 region has the DNA TGTGCCTGGAGTGTATTGACAGGGCTAAATGAAAAACTGTTTTTT. Protein: CAWSVLTGLNEKLFF.

The rearrangement uses TRBV6-5 and TRBJ2-5, with TRBD1 matching over 9 bases. V shed 5 bases and J 5 bases; nucleotides not matched to a gene: 9. Germline V CDR1 and CDR2: MNHEY, SVGAGI. The CDR3 spans 15 residues. CDR3 nucleotides: TGTGCCAGCAGTAGGACAGGGGACCCGCCGGAGACCCAGTACTTC. Protein sequence: CASSRTGDPPETQYF.

The chain employs TRBV13 and TRBJ2-7, with D perhaps TRBD2 (5 bases). V lost 1 base to trimming and J lost 0 bases, with 10 bases between them. The length of the CDR3 is 15 residues. Germline V gene data show CDR1 as PRHDT and CDR2 as FYEKMQ (reference sequence). The chain's CDR3 is CASSLESGISYEQYF. The CDR3 region has the DNA TGTGCCAGCAGCTTAGAGAGCGGCATCTCCTACGAGCAGTACTTC.

This clone was detected a few times. The gene calls are TRBV10-3 and TRBJ2-1; possible D gene TRBD2, 5 bases. The CDR3 has 17 amino acids. V lost 3 bases and J lost 0, with 15 bases in between. Germline assignment: CDR1 ENHRY and CDR2 SYGVKD. CDR3 sequence reads: CAISEMGSGSSYNEQFF. The DNA of the CDR3 is TGTGCCATCAGTGAAATGGGGAGCGGAAGCTCCTACAATGAGCAGTTCTTC.

This chain's CDR3 is CASSLAGGAYEQYF. The CDR3 DNA follows: TGTGCCAGCAGCTTAGCGGGGGGAGCCTACGAGCAGTACTTC. J is TRBJ2-7 and V is TRBV5-4; 9 bases map to TRBD2. CDR3 length: 14 amino acids. Germline CDR1 reads SGHNT; CDR2 reads YYREEE (reference sequence). The V segment lost 2 bases and the J segment 2 bases; nucleotides outside the gene matches: 2.

The sample holds a few counts of this clone. The chain is built from TRBV29-1 and TRBJ2-7; the match to TRBD2 covers 9 bases. Germline CDR1 and CDR2: SQVTM and ANQGSEA. J was trimmed by 5 bases and V by 7 bases; bases with no gene match: 9. This CDR3 contains 13 residues. The CDR3 sequence: CSAAGGTLDEQYF. Written as DNA, the CDR3 is TGCAGCGCCGCGGGGGGGACTTTGGACGAGCAGTACTTC.

This rearrangement joins TRBV14 to TRBJ2-1, with D perhaps matching TRBD1 or TRBD2 (5 bases each). V gave up 1 base and J gave up 4 bases, with 17 bases separating them. This CDR3 spans 17 amino acids. The germline V gene encodes CDR1 SGHDN and CDR2 FVKESK. As DNA, the CDR3 is TGTGCCAGCAGCCAAGTGGGGGTGCGGGCGAGATACAATGAGCAGTTCTTC. Protein product: CASSQVGVRARYNEQFF.

V gene TRBV27 combines with J gene TRBJ2-7; the D is unclear. The V end was cut by 6 bases, the J end by 0 bases, with 15 bases between. The CDR3 is 15 amino acids. Germline CDR1 MNHEY, CDR2 SMNVEV (reference sequence). The CDR3 sequence: CASSSRAANSYEQYF. DNA for the CDR3: TGTGCCAGCAGCTCTAGGGCTGCTAACTCCTACGAGCAGTACTTC.

This chain connects TRBV19 to TRBJ1-4; D is uncertain. V was trimmed by 5 bases and J by 8 bases, leaving 9 bases between them. The CDR3 is 12 amino acids. Germline assignment: CDR1 LNHDA and CDR2 SQIVND (reference sequence). The CDR3 loop reads CASSEGWEKLFF. CDR3 in DNA: TGTGCCAGTAGTGAAGGATGGGAAAAACTGTTTTTT.

The chain couples TRBV5-1 to TRBJ1-2; possible D gene TRBD1, 5 bases. The CDR3 consists of 12 residues. Looked up from germline, CDR1 is SGHRS and CDR2 is YFSETQ. V lost 3 bases and J lost 8, with 11 bases in between. CDR3 nucleotide sequence: TGCGCCAGCAGCTCGGGACTTCCAGGCTACACCTTC. Protein: CASSSGLPGYTF.

The V and J genes are TRBV9 and TRBJ1-2; D is unclear. CDR3 length: 15 residues. CDR1 is SGDLS and CDR2 is YYNGEE in the germline V gene. V lost 4 bases, J lost 0 bases, and 13 bases lay in between. The CDR3 protein is CASSPSYGANYGYTF. In DNA form, the CDR3 reads TGTGCCAGCAGCCCGTCCTATGGGGCTAACTATGGCTACACCTTC.

The chain recombines TRBV5-6 with TRBJ1-2; a possible D gene is TRBD1 (5 bases). The germline V gene encodes CDR1 SGHDT and CDR2 YYEEEE. CDR3 length: 16 residues. Trimming cost V 2 bases and J 5 bases, with 19 bases left between them. As DNA, the CDR3 is TGTGCCAGCAGCTTTGGGACGGACGGTCCGGGGTATGGCTACACCTTC. Translating it yields CASSFGTDGPGYGYTF.

The rearrangement uses TRBV5-1 and TRBJ1-1; TRBD1 agrees at 9 bases. The CDR3 is 14 amino acids. The ends lost 4 bases at V and 1 base at J; junction bases unmatched: 2. Germline CDR1 SGHRS, CDR2 YFSETQ. The CDR3, as DNA: TGCGCCAGCAGCACAGGGGGCGCGAACACTGAAGCTTTCTTT. Translated: CASSTGGANTEAFF.

At least ten counts were recorded for this clone. The genes are TRBV7-9 and TRBJ1-1; D is undetermined. V lost 5 bases, J lost 4 bases, and 17 bases lay in between. The CDR3 has 15 amino acids. CDR1 is SEHNR and CDR2 is FQNEAQ in the germline V gene (reference sequence). CDR3 sequence: CASSGVSPHFTEAFF. Written as DNA, the CDR3 is TGTGCCAGCAGCGGCGTCAGTCCCCACTTCACTGAAGCTTTCTTT.

This chain joins TRBV4-1 and TRBJ2-5; TRBD1 might be the D (5 bases). The germline CDR1 and CDR2 sequences are MGHRA and YSYEKL. This CDR3 spans 13 amino acids. V was clipped by 9 bases and J by 4 bases, with 15 bases between them. The CDR3 loop reads CARWVRGGETQYF. The DNA of the CDR3 is TGCGCCAGATGGGTAAGGGGTGGAGAGACCCAGTACTTC.

The chain combines TRBV5-1 with TRBJ2-1; unclear D gene. Deletions cut 0 bases from V and 6 bases from J, with 7 bases between. Germline assignment: CDR1 SGHRS and CDR2 YFSETQ. The CDR3 loop spans 13 amino acids. The CDR3 DNA sequence: TGCGCCAGCAGCTTGGCCCTTATCAATGAGCAGTTCTTC. Translation: CASSLALINEQFF.

The V call is TRBV5-1, the J call TRBJ2-5; D unclear. CDR1 and CDR2 from the germline V gene are SGHRS and YFSETQ. V lost 0 bases and J 0 bases, leaving 6 bases between the germline ends. The CDR3 consists of 14 residues. CDR3 bases: TGCGCCAGCAGCTTGGACACCTACCAAGAGACCCAGTACTTC. Amino acids: CASSLDTYQETQYF.

The chain links TRBV5-6 to TRBJ2-7, with D uncertain. The germline V and J ends were trimmed by 2 bases and 4 bases, with 13 bases remaining between them. There are 14 residues in the CDR3. In germline, CDR1 is SGHDT, CDR2 YYEEEE. The DNA for the CDR3 is TGTGCCAGCAGCTTCTCGGGTACGTCTTACGAGCAGTACTTC. It yields the protein CASSFSGTSYEQYF.

This clone has only a few counts. The chain is built from TRBV7-9 and TRBJ2-6; D perhaps matches TRBD1 (6 bases). Germline loops: CDR1 SEHNR, CDR2 FQNEAQ (reference sequence). V shed 5 bases and J shed 4 bases, with 15 bases lying between them. CDR3 size: 16 residues. The CDR3 protein is CASSAQQGPGANVLTF. Written as DNA, the CDR3 is TGTGCCAGCAGCGCCCAACAGGGACCCGGGGCCAACGTCCTGACTTTC.

The rearrangement joins TRBV13 to TRBJ2-3, with 9 bases identical to TRBD2. Germline lookup yields CDR1 PRHDT and CDR2 FYEKMQ (reference sequence). The CDR3 loop spans 16 amino acids. Trimming cost V 1 base and J 9 bases; bases outside gene matches: 11. The CDR3 DNA reads TGTGCCAGCAGCTTAGAAGGGCTAGCGGGATTAGAAACGCAGTATTTT. Amino acids: CASSLEGLAGLETQYF.